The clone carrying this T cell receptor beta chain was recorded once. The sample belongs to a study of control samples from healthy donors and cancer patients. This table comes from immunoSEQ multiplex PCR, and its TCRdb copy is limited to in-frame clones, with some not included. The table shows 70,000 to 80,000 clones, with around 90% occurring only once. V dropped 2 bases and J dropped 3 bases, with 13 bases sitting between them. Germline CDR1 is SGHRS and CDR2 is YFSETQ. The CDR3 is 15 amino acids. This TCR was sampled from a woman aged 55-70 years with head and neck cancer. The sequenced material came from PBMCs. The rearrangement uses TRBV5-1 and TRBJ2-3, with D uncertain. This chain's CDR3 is CASSFGLVGTDTQYF. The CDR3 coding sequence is TGCGCCAGCAGCTTTGGCCTAGTGGGAACAGATACGCAGTATTTT.